Following are 14 T cell receptor beta chains from one sample sequenced in a study. TCRdb recomputed calls from the RT-PCR reads with MiXCR, one row per CDR3 protein. Seen here are 550,000 to 750,000 distinct CDR3 sequences, 11% to 15% observed once, and the top ten hold 3.6%. The sequenced sample was memory CD4+ T cells from blood. These TCRs come from a female donor in good health, serving as a healthy control.

This clonotype was observed at least ten times. The chain uses TRBV20-1 and TRBJ2-7; 14 bases map to TRBD2. V shed 1 base, J shed 6 bases, and the junction held 5 bases outside the gene matches. Germline V gives CDR1 DFQATT, CDR2 SNEGSKA (reference sequence). This CDR3 spans 15 amino acids. CDR3 protein: CSARVPGLAGVEQYF. In DNA, the CDR3 is TGCAGTGCTAGAGTCCCGGGACTAGCGGGAGTCGAGCAGTACTTC.

The chain has TRBV20-1 and TRBJ2-1; 9 bases line up with TRBD1. The germline V gene has CDR1 DFQATT and CDR2 SNEGSKA (reference sequence). The CDR3 covers 16 residues. Unmatched junction bases numbered 14, after V lost 5 bases and J lost 6 bases. CDR3 nucleotides: TGCAGTGCTGAGGGTTCGAGGGACAGGGTTCCCAATGAGCAGTTCTTC. Translated, it gives CSAEGSRDRVPNEQFF.

This clonotype occurred a few times. The chain links TRBV5-1 to TRBJ2-1; the D is unclear. The CDR3 contains 15 residues. Deletions cut 2 bases from V and 1 base from J, with 10 bases between. Germline V lookup: CDR1 SGHRS, CDR2 YFSETQ. The CDR3 bases are TGCGCCAGCAGCTTATCATGGTATTCCTACAATGAGCAGTTCTTC. Amino acids: CASSLSWYSYNEQFF. Looking up the rest from reference TRBV5-1 and TRBJ2-1 gives the full variable domain: KAGVTQTPRYLIKTRGQQVTLSCSPISGHRSVSWYQQTPGQGLQFLFEYFSETQRNKGNFPGRFSGRQFSNSRSEMNVSTLELGDSALYLCASSLSWYSYNEQFFGPGTRLTVL.

This clonotype was recorded many times. This chain joins TRBV20-1 and TRBJ2-3, with a possible D match to TRBD1 (6 bases). Trimming cost V 6 bases and J 0 bases, with 19 bases left between them. The CDR3 is 16 amino acids. The V gene's germline CDR1 is DFQATT and CDR2 SNEGSKA (reference sequence). CDR3 DNA sequence: TGCAGTGCCAGGACAGCGTTACCCTCTAGCACAGATACGCAGTATTTT. Translation gives CSARTALPSSTDTQYF.

This clonotype turned up a few times. This chain joins TRBV19 and TRBJ2-3; D gene ambiguous. The CDR3 is 17 residues long. Trimming removed 5 bases from V and 3 bases from J, with 21 bases in between. From germline, CDR1 is LNHDA and CDR2 SQIVND (reference sequence). CDR3 DNA: TGTGCCAGTAGTTCGACGGGCCCGCCTATGGGGACAGATACGCAGTATTTT. It specifies CASSSTGPPMGTDTQYF.

J is TRBJ1-3 and V is TRBV6-2 or TRBV6-3; D possibly corresponds to TRBD1 (5 bases). Trimming stripped 2 bases from V and 1 base from J, with 21 bases between. Germline assignment: CDR1 MNHEY and CDR2 SVGEGT. CDR3 length: 19 residues. This chain's CDR3 is CASSYRRDGGVTSGNTIYF. CDR3 in DNA: TGTGCCAGCAGTTACCGGAGGGACGGAGGAGTCACTTCTGGAAACACCATATATTTT.

The CDR3 DNA reads as TGTGCCAGCAGAACCGCTGGCACAGATACGCAGTATTTT. This sequence encodes CASRTAGTDTQYF. This chain links TRBV7-9 with TRBJ2-3; D remains ambiguous. The germline V gene encodes CDR1 SEHNR and CDR2 FQNEAQ (reference sequence). The V gene lost 6 bases and the J gene lost 1 base, with 8 bases spanning the gap. The CDR3 consists of 13 residues.

This clonotype has at least ten counts. The chain combines TRBV6-6 with TRBJ1-2, with D perhaps matching TRBD1 (5 bases). This CDR3 contains 14 residues. Deletions cut 2 bases from V and 4 bases from J, with 11 bases between. Germline lookup yields CDR1 MNHNY and CDR2 SVGAGI (reference sequence). The CDR3 loop is CASSYRGGTYGYTF. The CDR3 DNA follows: TGTGCCAGCAGTTACCGGGGCGGGACCTATGGCTACACCTTC.

The chain uses TRBV28 and TRBJ1-2; 8 bases agree with TRBD1. The CDR3 spans 15 residues. Germline V gives CDR1 MDHEN, CDR2 SYDVKM. The junction had 6 bases not matched to a gene; V was cut back by 5 bases and J by 1 base. The CDR3: CASSQLTGDNYGYTF. CDR3 coding DNA: TGTGCCAGCAGTCAACTGACAGGGGATAACTATGGCTACACCTTC.

Comment on this clonotype: A much larger clonotype is one base distant, so this may be a read error. V is TRBV20-1 and J is TRBJ2-7; 13 bases align to TRBD2. The CDR3 has 16 residues. The germline gives CDR1 DFQATT, CDR2 SNEGSKA (reference sequence). This CDR3 is CSARRTSGGSSYEQNF. CDR3 nucleotides: TGCAGTGCTAGAAGGACTAGCGGGGGTAGCTCCTACGAGCAGAACTTC.

The sample holds a few counts of this clonotype. CDR3 nucleotide sequence: TGTGCCAGCAGCGTACTCGCTAGCGGGAGGCTGGGTGAGCAGTTCTTC. Protein: CASSVLASGRLGEQFF. The J gene is TRBJ2-1, the V gene TRBV9, with 11 bases matching TRBD2. This CDR3 comprises 16 residues. V gave up 1 base and J gave up 9 bases; unmatched junction bases: 9. Looked up from germline, CDR1 is SGDLS and CDR2 is YYNGEE.

The table lists this clonotype with a few counts. The J gene is TRBJ1-1, the V gene TRBV28; the D gene is possibly TRBD1 (6 bases). The germline V and J ends were trimmed by 5 bases and 5 bases, with 15 bases remaining between them. CDR3 length equals 14 residues. CDR1 and CDR2 (germline): MDHEN, SYDVKM. As DNA, the CDR3 is TGTGCCAGCAGTGGTGACAGGCGGGGGACTGAAGCTTTCTTT. Its protein is CASSGDRRGTEAFF. The whole variable domain, filled in from reference TRBV28 and TRBJ1-1, reads DVKVTQSSRYLVKRTGEKVFLECVQDMDHENMFWYRQDPGLGLRLIYFSYDVKMKEKGDIPEGYSVSREKKERFSLILESASTNQTSMYLCASSGDRRGTEAFFGQGTRLTVV.

V gene TRBV15 combines with J gene TRBJ2-7; D is perhaps TRBD1 (5 bases). This CDR3 is built from 15 residues. The germline CDR1 and CDR2 sequences are LNHNV and YYDKDF (reference sequence). Trimming pared 0 bases from V and 0 bases from J, leaving 9 bases between. The CDR3 spells CATSRDSRGSYEQYF. CDR3 nucleotides: TGTGCCACCAGCAGAGATAGTAGGGGCTCCTACGAGCAGTACTTC.

V is TRBV21-1 and J is TRBJ2-5. TRBV21-1 is a known pseudogene. This CDR3 comprises 13 residues. CDR3 in amino acids: CASTNPVAETQYF. The CDR3 DNA reads TGTGCCAGCACCAACCCAGTGGCAGAGACCCAGTACTTC.